The 12 T cell receptor beta chains below were found in one sample sequenced in a study of T cells in Graves' hyperthyroidism and ophthalmopathy. TCR beta CDR3 sequences were amplified from RNA transcripts. The TCR CDR3 first-round RT-PCR relied on the HTBI primer set. TCRdb reprocessed the multiplex PCR reads with MiXCR, giving one entry per CDR3 protein. The top ten hold about a quarter of the sample, which has about 360,000 distinct CDR3 sequences, 15% to 17% seen once. The sample comprised blood. The receptors here all came from a woman in her late teens or twenties with Graves' hyperthyroidism that later progressed to Graves' ophthalmopathy.

Ten or more counts support this clonotype. The J gene is TRBJ2-7, the V gene TRBV7-9, with TRBD1 as a possible D gene (6 bases). The CDR3 runs to 16 residues. CDR1 is SEHNR and CDR2 is FQNEAQ in the germline V gene (reference sequence). V lost 4 bases and J 4 bases, leaving 20 bases between the germline ends. For the CDR3, the DNA is TGTGCCAGCAGCTCCTTAAGACTGGACAGAACGTACGAGCAGTACTTC. Translated, it gives CASSSLRLDRTYEQYF.

This clonotype has a count of ten or more. V usage is TRBV30 and J usage is TRBJ1-5; D may be TRBD1 (5 bases). The germline V gene encodes CDR1 GTSNPN and CDR2 SVGIG (reference sequence). The CDR3 has 13 residues. Trimming cost V 0 bases and J 8 bases, with 11 bases left between them. Here the CDR3 reads CAWSVQAPEPQHF. DNA of the CDR3: TGTGCCTGGAGTGTACAGGCACCAGAGCCCCAGCATTTT.

The CDR3 DNA is TGTGCCAGCTCACCACCTAGCGGGTACACCGGGGAGCTGTTTTTT. It yields the protein CASSPPSGYTGELFF. This sequence joins TRBV18 and TRBJ2-2; 7 nucleotides line up with TRBD2. Germline values: CDR1 KGHSH, CDR2 LQKENI. The CDR3 is 15 residues long. V lost 0 bases and J lost 3; bases outside the gene matches: 1.

This clonotype showed up many times. The chain has TRBV20-1 and TRBJ2-7, with 13 positions matching TRBD2. Germline V CDR1 and CDR2: DFQATT, SNEGSKA (reference sequence). Losses at the gene ends were 3 bases for V and 0 bases for J; bases not matched to a gene: 17. This CDR3 is built from 20 residues. CDR3 DNA sequence: TGCAGTGCTAGCCCGGGACTAGCGGGAATAAACGTCATTAGCTCCTACGAGCAGTACTTC. Amino acids: CSASPGLAGINVISSYEQYF.

This clonotype came up a few times. One base away lies a much larger clone, so this may be a sequencing read error. The gene calls are TRBV7-3 and TRBJ2-1, with 9 positions matching TRBD2. CDR3 size: 14 residues. Unmatched junction bases numbered 11, after V lost 7 bases and J lost 10 bases. The V gene's germline CDR1 is SGHTA and CDR2 FQGTGA. The CDR3 DNA sequence: TGTGCCAGCAACACTGACTCCGGGACTAGCGAGCAGTTCTTC. This gives the protein CASNTDSGTSEQFF.

This clonotype was detected only a few times. J is TRBJ2-1 and V is TRBV6-2 or TRBV6-3, with 14 bases matching TRBD2. Germline-derived CDR1 and CDR2 are MNHEY and SVGEGT. This CDR3 has 13 amino acids. J lost 12 bases, V lost 6 bases, and 4 bases had no gene match. In DNA form, the CDR3 reads TGTGCCAGCAGGGGACTAGCGGGAGAGGTGCAGTTCTTC. Translated: CASRGLAGEVQFF.

The rearrangement joins TRBV2 to TRBJ2-7, with TRBD2 identical over 8 bases. Trimming removed 4 bases from V and 2 bases from J; junction bases left unmatched: 10. In germline, CDR1 is SNHLY, CDR2 FYNNEI. The CDR3 is 16 residues long. This CDR3 reads CASSGRSGTRPYEQYF. The DNA of the CDR3 is TGTGCCAGCAGTGGGAGGTCCGGGACTAGACCCTACGAGCAGTACTTC.

The chain is built from TRBV6-1 and TRBJ2-1; 9 bases fit TRBD2. V was pared by 5 bases and J by 9 bases, with 14 bases of the junction left unmatched. CDR1 and CDR2 (germline): MNHNS, SASEGT. The CDR3 extends over 16 amino acids. The CDR3 loop is CASSPYRASGTIEQFF. CDR3 bases: TGTGCCAGCAGTCCCTATCGGGCTAGCGGGACTATTGAGCAGTTCTTC.

The chain uses TRBV20-1 and TRBJ2-7; a possible D gene is TRBD2 (5 bases). Trimming took 6 bases from V and 3 from J, leaving 15 bases between them. This CDR3 contains 13 residues. Germline V gene sequence: CDR1 DFQATT, CDR2 SNEGSKA (reference sequence). This CDR3 is CSAPRSEVYEQYF. Here the CDR3 DNA reads TGCAGTGCCCCCCGCTCGGAGGTCTACGAGCAGTACTTC.

This clonotype was seen more than once but under ten times. J is TRBJ1-3 and V is TRBV20-1, with D possibly being TRBD1 (6 bases). The germline CDR1 and CDR2 sequences are DFQATT and SNEGSKA (reference sequence). CDR3 size: 14 residues. The V end lost 0 bases, the J end lost 8 bases, and 14 bases lay between the germline ends. CDR3 residues: CSARDPDRPDTIYF. CDR3 DNA sequence: TGCAGTGCTAGAGATCCTGACAGGCCGGACACCATATATTTT.

The chain uses TRBV29-1 and TRBJ2-4; D is possibly TRBD2 (5 bases). This CDR3 spans 13 amino acids. Germline V lookup: CDR1 SQVTM, CDR2 ANQGSEA. V dropped 4 bases and J dropped 2 bases, with 9 bases sitting between them. The CDR3 loop is CSVVGKPKNIQYF. In nucleotides, the CDR3 is TGCAGCGTTGTCGGGAAGCCCAAAAACATTCAGTACTTC.

J is TRBJ2-7 and V is TRBV6-2 or TRBV6-3, with a possible D match to TRBD1 (6 bases). CDR1 and CDR2 from the germline V gene are MNHEY and SVGEGT. This CDR3 has 15 residues. The V and J ends lost 6 bases and 3 bases respectively, with 18 bases between them. Here the CDR3 reads CASSMDSPKGYEQYF. The CDR3, as DNA: TGTGCCAGCAGCATGGACAGTCCCAAGGGCTACGAGCAGTACTTC.